This T cell receptor (beta chain) was observed in a study of blood T cell repertoires in COVID-19. Study overall: In each case, the material was cDNA or gDNA derived from T cells, B-cell-depleted T cells, or PBMCs.

Assay used: immunoSEQ multiplex PCR; TCRdb lists only in-frame clones, some missing. The data hold 200,000 to 250,000 clones, with roughly 86% observed a single time. The J segment lost 4 bases and the V segment lost 4 bases, leaving 3 bases of the junction unmatched. This CDR3 has 15 residues. Germline CDR1 reads SGHDT; CDR2 reads YYEEEE. The rearrangement joins TRBV5-6 to TRBJ2-3, with TRBD2 identical over 13 bases. This clonotype was sampled from a woman aged 60-75 years with acute or convalescent COVID-19. What was sequenced was peripheral blood. The CDR3 sequence is CASSELAGGADTQYF. The CDR3 region has the DNA TGTGCCAGCAGCGAACTAGCGGGGGGGGCAGATACGCAGTATTTT.